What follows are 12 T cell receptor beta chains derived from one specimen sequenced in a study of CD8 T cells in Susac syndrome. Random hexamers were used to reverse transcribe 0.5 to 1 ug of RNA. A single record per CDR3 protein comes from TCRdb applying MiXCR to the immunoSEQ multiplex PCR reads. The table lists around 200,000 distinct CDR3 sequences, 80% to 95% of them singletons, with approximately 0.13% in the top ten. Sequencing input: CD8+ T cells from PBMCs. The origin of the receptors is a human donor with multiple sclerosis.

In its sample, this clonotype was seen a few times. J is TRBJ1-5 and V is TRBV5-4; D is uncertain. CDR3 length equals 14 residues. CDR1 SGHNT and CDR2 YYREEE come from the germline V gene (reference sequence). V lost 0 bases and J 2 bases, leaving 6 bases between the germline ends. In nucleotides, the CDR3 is TGTGCCAGCAGCTTGGCGCCAGGCAATCAGCCCCAGCATTTT. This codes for CASSLAPGNQPQHF.

Here the CDR3 DNA reads TGCAGTGCTAGAGCCCTAGCGGGATATGGAGATACGCAGTATTTT. This sequence encodes CSARALAGYGDTQYF. The chain combines TRBV20-1 with TRBJ2-3; TRBD2 aligns across 9 bases. Germline values: CDR1 DFQATT, CDR2 SNEGSKA (reference sequence). Germline trimming cut 1 base from V and 5 bases from J; bases unmatched to any gene: 7. This CDR3 comprises 15 residues.

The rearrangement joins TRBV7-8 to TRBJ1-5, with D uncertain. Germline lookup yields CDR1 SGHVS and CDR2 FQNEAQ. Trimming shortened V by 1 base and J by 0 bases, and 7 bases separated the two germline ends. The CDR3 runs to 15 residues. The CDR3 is CASSLGGDSNQPQHF. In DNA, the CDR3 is TGTGCCAGCAGCTTAGGTGGAGATAGCAATCAGCCCCAGCATTTT.

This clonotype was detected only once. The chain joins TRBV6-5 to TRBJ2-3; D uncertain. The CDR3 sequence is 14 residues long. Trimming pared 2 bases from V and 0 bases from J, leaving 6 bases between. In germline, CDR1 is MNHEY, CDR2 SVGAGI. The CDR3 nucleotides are TGTGCCAGCAGTTACGATTCTAGCACAGATACGCAGTATTTT. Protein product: CASSYDSSTDTQYF.

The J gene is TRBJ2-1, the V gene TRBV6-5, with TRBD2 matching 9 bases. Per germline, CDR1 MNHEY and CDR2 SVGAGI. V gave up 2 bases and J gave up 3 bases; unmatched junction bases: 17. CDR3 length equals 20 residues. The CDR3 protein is CASSYNPTTRAGGLYNEQFF. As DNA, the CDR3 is TGTGCCAGCAGTTACAACCCTACCACTCGAGCGGGAGGCCTCTACAATGAGCAGTTCTTC.

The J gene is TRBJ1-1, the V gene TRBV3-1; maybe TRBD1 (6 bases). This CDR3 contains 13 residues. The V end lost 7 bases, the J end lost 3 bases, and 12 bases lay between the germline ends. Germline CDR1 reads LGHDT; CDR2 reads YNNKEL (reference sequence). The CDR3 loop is CASTRQEHTEAFF. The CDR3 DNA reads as TGTGCCAGCACTCGACAGGAACACACTGAAGCTTTCTTT.

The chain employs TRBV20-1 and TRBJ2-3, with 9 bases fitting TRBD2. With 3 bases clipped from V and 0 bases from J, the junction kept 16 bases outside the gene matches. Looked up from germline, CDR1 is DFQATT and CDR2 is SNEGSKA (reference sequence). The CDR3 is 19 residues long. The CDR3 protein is CSARPFWLAGSLSTDTQYF. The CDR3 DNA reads TGCAGTGCTAGGCCCTTTTGGCTAGCGGGATCTCTTAGCACAGATACGCAGTATTTT.

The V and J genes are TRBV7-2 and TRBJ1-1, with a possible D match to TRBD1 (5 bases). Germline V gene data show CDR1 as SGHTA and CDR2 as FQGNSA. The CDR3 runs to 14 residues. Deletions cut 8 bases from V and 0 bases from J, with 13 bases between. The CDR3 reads CASGYQGLNTEAFF. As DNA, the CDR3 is TGTGCCAGCGGTTACCAGGGCCTGAACACTGAAGCTTTCTTT.

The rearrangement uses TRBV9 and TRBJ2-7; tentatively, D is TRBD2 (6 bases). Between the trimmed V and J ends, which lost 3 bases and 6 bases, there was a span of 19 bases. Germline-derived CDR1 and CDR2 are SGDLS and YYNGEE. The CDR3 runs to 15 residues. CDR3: CASSEGGGSGIEQYF. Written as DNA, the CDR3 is TGTGCCAGCAGCGAAGGAGGAGGGTCGGGGATCGAGCAGTACTTC.

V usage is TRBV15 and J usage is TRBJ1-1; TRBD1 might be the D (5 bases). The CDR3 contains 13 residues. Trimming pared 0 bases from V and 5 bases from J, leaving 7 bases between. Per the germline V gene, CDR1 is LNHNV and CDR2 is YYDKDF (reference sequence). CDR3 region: CATSRDPGTEAFF. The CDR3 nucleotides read TGTGCCACCAGCAGAGATCCAGGGACTGAAGCTTTCTTT. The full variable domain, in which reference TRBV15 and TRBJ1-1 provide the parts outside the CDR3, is DAMVIQNPRYQVTQFGKPVTLSCSQTLNHNVMYWYQQKSSQAPKLLFHYYDKDFNNEADTPDNFQSRRPNTSFCFLDIRSPGLGDTAMYLCATSRDPGTEAFFGQGTRLTVV.

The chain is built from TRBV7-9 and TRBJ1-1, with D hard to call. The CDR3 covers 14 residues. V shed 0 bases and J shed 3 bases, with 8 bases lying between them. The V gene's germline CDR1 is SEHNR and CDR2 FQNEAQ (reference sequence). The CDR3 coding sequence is TGTGCCAGCAGCTTAGCAGGGTTGGACACTGAAGCTTTCTTT. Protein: CASSLAGLDTEAFF.

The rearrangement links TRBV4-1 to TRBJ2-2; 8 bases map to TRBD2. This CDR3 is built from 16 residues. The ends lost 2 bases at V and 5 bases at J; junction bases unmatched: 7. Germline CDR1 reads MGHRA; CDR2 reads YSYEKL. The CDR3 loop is CASSQSKGLATGELFF. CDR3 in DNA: TGCGCCAGCAGCCAATCAAAAGGACTAGCTACCGGGGAGCTGTTTTTT.